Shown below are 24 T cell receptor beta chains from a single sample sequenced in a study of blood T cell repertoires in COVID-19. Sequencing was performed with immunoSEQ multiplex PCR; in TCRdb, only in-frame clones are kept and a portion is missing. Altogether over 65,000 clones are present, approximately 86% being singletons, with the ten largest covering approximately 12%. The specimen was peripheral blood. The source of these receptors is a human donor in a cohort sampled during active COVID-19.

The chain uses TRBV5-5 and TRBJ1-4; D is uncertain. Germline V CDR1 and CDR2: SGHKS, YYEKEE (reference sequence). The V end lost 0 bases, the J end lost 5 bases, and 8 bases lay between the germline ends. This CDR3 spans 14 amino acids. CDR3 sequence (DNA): TGTGCCAGCAGCTTGGACAGACGAAATGAAAAACTGTTTTTT. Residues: CASSLDRRNEKLFF.

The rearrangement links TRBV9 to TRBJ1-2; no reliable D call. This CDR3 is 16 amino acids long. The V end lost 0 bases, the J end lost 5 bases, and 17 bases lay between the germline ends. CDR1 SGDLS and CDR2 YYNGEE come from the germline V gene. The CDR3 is CASSVDGVGRWYGYTF. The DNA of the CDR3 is TGTGCCAGCAGCGTAGACGGGGTGGGTAGGTGGTATGGCTACACCTTC.

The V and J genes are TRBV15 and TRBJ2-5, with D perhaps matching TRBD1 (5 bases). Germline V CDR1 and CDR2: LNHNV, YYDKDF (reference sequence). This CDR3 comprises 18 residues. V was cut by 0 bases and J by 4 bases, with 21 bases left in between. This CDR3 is CATSRDELTVSLRETQYF. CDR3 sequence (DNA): TGTGCCACCAGCAGAGACGAGCTGACAGTGAGCCTCCGAGAGACCCAGTACTTC.

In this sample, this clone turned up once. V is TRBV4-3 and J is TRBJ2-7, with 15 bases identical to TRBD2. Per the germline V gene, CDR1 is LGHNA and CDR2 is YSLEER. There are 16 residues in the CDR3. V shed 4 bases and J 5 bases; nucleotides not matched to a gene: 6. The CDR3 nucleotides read TGCGCCAGCAGCCCAGGACTAGCGGGGGGGACCCACGAGCAGTACTTC. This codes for CASSPGLAGGTHEQYF.

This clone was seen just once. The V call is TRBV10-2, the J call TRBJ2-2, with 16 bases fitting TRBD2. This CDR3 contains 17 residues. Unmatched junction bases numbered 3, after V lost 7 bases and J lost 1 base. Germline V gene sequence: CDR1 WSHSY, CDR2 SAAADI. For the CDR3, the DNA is TGCGCCAGCATGGGACTAGCGGGGGGGCTGAACACCGGGGAGCTGTTTTTT. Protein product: CASMGLAGGLNTGELFF.

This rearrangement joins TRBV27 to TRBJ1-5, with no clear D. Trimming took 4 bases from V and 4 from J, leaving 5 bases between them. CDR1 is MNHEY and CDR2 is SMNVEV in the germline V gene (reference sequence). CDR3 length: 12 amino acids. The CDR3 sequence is CASSSLNQPQHF. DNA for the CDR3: TGTGCCAGCAGTTCCCTTAATCAGCCCCAGCATTTT.

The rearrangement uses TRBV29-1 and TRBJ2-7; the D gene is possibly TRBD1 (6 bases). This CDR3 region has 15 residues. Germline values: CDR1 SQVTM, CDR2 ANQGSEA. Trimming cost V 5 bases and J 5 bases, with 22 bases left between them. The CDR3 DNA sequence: TGCAGCGTTCGGGCAGGGGAGACCAACGTCGACGAGCAGTACTTC. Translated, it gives CSVRAGETNVDEQYF.

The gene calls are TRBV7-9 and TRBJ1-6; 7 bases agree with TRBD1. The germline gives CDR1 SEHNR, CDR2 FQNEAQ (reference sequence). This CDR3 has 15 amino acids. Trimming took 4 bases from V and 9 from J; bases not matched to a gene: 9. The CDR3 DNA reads TGTGCCAGCAGCTCCGGACAGGCCCCAGGTTCACCCCTCCACTTT. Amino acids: CASSSGQAPGSPLHF.

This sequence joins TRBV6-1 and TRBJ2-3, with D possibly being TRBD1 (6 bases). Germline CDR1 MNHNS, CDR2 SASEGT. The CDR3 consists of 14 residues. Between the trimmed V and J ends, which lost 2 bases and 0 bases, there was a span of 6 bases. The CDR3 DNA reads TGTGCCAGCAGTGAACAGGGGAGCACAGATACGCAGTATTTT. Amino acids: CASSEQGSTDTQYF.

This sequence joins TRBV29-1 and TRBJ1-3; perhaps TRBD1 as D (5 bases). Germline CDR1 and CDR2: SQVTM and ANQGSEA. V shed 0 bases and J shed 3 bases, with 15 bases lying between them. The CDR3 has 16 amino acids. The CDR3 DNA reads TGCAGCGTTGAAGATAGGGCAGGGCTTGGTGGAAACACCATATATTTT. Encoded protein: CSVEDRAGLGGNTIYF.

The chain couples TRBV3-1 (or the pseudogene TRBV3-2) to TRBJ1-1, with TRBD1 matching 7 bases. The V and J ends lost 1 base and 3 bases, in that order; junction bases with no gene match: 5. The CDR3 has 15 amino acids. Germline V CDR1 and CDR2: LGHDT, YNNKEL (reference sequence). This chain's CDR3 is CASSQGSRGDTEAFF. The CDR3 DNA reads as TGTGCCAGCAGCCAAGGTTCCAGGGGGGACACTGAAGCTTTCTTT.

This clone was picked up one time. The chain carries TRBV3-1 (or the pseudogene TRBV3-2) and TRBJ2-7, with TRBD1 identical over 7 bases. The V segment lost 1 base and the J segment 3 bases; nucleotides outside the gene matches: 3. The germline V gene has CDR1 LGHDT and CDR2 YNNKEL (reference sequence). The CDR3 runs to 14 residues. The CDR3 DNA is TGTGCCAGCAGCCAAGCGGGACAGTTCTACGAGCAGTACTTC. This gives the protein CASSQAGQFYEQYF.

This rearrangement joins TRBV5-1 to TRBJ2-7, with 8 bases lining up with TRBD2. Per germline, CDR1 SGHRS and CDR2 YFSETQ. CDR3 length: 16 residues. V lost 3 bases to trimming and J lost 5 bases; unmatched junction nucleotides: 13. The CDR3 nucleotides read TGCGCCAGCAGCTCAAACCAACCCGGGGGGGTGGACGAGCAGTACTTC. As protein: CASSSNQPGGVDEQYF.

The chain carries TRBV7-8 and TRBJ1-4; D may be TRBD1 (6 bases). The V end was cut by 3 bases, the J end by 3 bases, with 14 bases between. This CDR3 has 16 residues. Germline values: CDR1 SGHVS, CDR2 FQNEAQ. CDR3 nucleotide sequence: TGTGCCAGCAGCTTTTCTCCGGGGGGCTCTAATGAAAAACTGTTTTTT. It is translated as CASSFSPGGSNEKLFF.

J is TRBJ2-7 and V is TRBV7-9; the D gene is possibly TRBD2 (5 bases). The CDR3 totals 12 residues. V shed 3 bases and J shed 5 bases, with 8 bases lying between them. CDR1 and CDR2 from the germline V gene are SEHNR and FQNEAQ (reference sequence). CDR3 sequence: CASSFGVHEQYF. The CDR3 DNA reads TGTGCCAGCAGCTTCGGGGTTCACGAGCAGTACTTC.

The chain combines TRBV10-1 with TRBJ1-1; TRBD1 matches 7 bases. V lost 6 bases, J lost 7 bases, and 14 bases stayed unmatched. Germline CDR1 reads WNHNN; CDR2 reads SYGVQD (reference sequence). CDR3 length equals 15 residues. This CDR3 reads CASSTGEANRGEAFF. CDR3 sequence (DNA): TGCGCCAGCAGCACAGGGGAGGCCAACCGTGGTGAAGCTTTCTTT.

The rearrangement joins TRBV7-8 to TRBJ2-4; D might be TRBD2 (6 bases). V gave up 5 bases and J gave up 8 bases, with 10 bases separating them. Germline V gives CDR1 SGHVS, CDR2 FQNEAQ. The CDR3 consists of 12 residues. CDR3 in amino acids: CASSPGGDIQYF. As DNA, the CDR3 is TGTGCCAGCAGCCCCGGGGGTGACATTCAGTACTTC. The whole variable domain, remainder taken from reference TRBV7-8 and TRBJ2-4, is GAGVSQSPRYKVAKRGQDVALRCDPISGHVSLFWYQQALGQGPEFLTYFQNEAQLDKSGLPSDRFFAERPEGSVSTLKIQRTQQEDSAVYLCASSPGGDIQYFGAGTRLSVL.

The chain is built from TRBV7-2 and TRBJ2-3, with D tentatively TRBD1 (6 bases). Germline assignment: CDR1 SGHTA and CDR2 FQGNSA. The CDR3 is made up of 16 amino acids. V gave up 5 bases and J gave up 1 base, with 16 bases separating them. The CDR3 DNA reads TGTGCCAGCAGCCAACAGGGCAACGTGGGCACAGATACGCAGTATTTT. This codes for CASSQQGNVGTDTQYF.

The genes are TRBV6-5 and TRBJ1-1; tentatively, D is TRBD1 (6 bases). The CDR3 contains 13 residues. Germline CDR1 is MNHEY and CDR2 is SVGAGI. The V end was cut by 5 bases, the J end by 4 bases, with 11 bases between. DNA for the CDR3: TGTGCCAGCAGTAGGGCCAGGGGCACTGAAGCTTTCTTT. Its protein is CASSRARGTEAFF.

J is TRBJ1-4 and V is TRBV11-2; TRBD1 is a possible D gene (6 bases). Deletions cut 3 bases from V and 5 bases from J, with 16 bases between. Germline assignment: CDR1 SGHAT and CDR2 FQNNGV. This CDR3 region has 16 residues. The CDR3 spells CASSFVTGTINEKLFF. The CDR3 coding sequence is TGTGCCAGCAGCTTCGTCACAGGGACTATCAATGAAAAACTGTTTTTT.

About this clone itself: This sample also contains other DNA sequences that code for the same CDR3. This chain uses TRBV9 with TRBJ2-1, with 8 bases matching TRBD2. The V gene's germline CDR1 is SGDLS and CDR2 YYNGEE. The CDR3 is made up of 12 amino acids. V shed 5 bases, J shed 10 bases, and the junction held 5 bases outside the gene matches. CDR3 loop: CASSAGGNEQFF. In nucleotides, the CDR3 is TGTGCCAGCAGTGCGGGGGGCAACGAGCAGTTCTTC.

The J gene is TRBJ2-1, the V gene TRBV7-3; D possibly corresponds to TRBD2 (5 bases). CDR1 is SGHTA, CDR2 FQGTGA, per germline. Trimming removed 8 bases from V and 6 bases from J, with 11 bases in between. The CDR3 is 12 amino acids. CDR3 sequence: CASSGAGNEQFF. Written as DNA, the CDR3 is TGTGCCAGCTCCGGCGCGGGCAATGAGCAGTTCTTC.

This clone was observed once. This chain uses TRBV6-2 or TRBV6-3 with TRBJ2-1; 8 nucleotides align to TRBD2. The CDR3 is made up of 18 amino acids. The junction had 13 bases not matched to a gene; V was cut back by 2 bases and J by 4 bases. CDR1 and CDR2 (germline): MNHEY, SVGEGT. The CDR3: CASSYVGSGENRYNEQFF. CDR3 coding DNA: TGTGCCAGCAGTTACGTAGGTAGCGGGGAAAATAGGTACAATGAGCAGTTCTTC.

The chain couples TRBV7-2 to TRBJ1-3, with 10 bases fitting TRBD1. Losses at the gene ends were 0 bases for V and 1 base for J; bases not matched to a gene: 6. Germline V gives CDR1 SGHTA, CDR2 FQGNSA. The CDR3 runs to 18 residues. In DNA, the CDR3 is TGTGCCAGCAGCTTAGCTTCCGGGACAGGGGTTTCTGGAAACACCATATATTTT. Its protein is CASSLASGTGVSGNTIYF. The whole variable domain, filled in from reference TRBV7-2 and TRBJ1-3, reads GAGVSQSPSNKVTEKGKDVELRCDPISGHTALYWYRQSLGQGLEFLIYFQGNSAPDKSGLPSDRFSAERTGGSVSTLTIQRTQQEDSAVYLCASSLASGTGVSGNTIYFGEGSWLTVV.